These T cell receptor beta chains were read from a single sample in a study of blood T cell repertoires in COVID-19. This table comes from immunoSEQ multiplex PCR, and its TCRdb copy is limited to in-frame clones, with some not included. Here the sample spans over 150,000 clones, more than 70% being singletons. The sequenced sample was peripheral blood. The receptors were sampled from a man in his fifties with active or convalescent COVID-19. Both conserved end residues are part of each CDR3. The order of the fields is clone size, D gene, V gene, J gene, CDR3 protein, CDR3 DNA. A D gene is named only where the DNA matches it firmly. Clone size, where shown, is once, few, many, or a class for clones that have expanded.

size: .; D: .; V: TRBV12-5; J: TRBJ1-1; CDR3: CASGPSGGDNTEAFF; DNA: TGTGCTAGTGGTCCCTCGGGGGGGGACAACACTGAAGCTTTCTTT
size: .; D: TRBD2; V: TRBV14; J: TRBJ2-4; CDR3: CASSRLAGGVNIQYF; DNA: TGTGCCAGCAGCAGACTAGCGGGAGGGGTGAACATTCAGTACTTC
size: .; D: TRBD2; V: TRBV5-8; J: TRBJ2-5; CDR3: CASSLGLAGGSETQYF; DNA: TGTGCCAGCAGCCTGGGACTAGCGGGAGGTAGTGAGACCCAGTACTTC
size: .; D: .; V: TRBV7-3; J: TRBJ1-5; CDR3: CASSCGTALRQPQHF; DNA: TGTGCCAGCAGCTGCGGGACGGCCCTCAGGCAGCCCCAGCATTTT
size: .; D: .; V: TRBV28; J: TRBJ1-5; CDR3: CASSLGHAYQPQHF; DNA: TGTGCCAGCAGCCTGGGACACGCTTATCAGCCCCAGCATTTT
size: .; D: .; V: TRBV4-2; J: TRBJ1-6; CDR3: CASSQEPGVQDSPLHF; DNA: TGTGCCAGCAGCCAAGAACCAGGGGTGCAAGATTCACCCCTCCACTTT
size: few; D: .; V: TRBV13; J: TRBJ1-2; CDR3: CASSPNTGHYGYTF; DNA: TGTGCCAGCAGCCCCAATACAGGGCACTATGGCTACACCTTC
size: .; D: .; V: TRBV28; J: TRBJ1-2; CDR3: CASSLDYYNYGYTF; DNA: TGTGCCAGCAGTTTGGACTATTATAACTATGGCTACACCTTC
size: .; D: TRBD1; V: TRBV5-4; J: TRBJ1-1; CDR3: CASSSTGQGRAFF; DNA: TGTGCCAGCAGCTCGACCGGACAGGGACGGGCTTTCTTT
size: .; D: TRBD1; V: TRBV7-2; J: TRBJ1-2; CDR3: CASSLVKGASHGYTF; DNA: TGTGCCAGCAGCTTAGTTAAGGGGGCGTCTCATGGCTACACCTTC
size: .; D: TRBD2; V: TRBV18; J: TRBJ2-7; CDR3: CASSPPAGTSGIYEQYF; DNA: TGTGCCAGCTCACCACCGGCCGGGACTAGCGGGATCTACGAGCAGTACTTC
size: .; D: TRBD1; V: TRBV25-1; J: TRBJ1-2; CDR3: CASSAGQGAGYTF; DNA: TGTGCCAGCAGCGCGGGACAGGGGGCTGGCTACACCTTC
size: .; D: .; V: TRBV6-5; J: TRBJ1-1; CDR3: CASTFQSGGTEAFF; DNA: TGTGCCAGCACCTTCCAGTCGGGAGGGACTGAAGCTTTCTTT
size: once; D: TRBD2; V: TRBV10-3; J: TRBJ2-1; CDR3: CAISVWGGAYNEQFF; DNA: TGTGCCATCAGTGTATGGGGGGGGGCCTACAATGAGCAGTTCTTC
size: .; D: TRBD2; V: TRBV29-1; J: TRBJ2-7; CDR3: CSVVGSGGIDEQYF; DNA: TGCAGCGTTGTGGGTAGCGGGGGGATTGACGAGCAGTACTTC
size: .; D: .; V: TRBV14; J: TRBJ2-7; CDR3: CASSQERFYEQYF; DNA: TGTGCCAGCAGCCAAGAGCGTTTTTACGAGCAGTACTTC
size: .; D: .; V: TRBV25-1; J: TRBJ2-5; CDR3: CASSQTSGGQETQYF; DNA: TGTGCCAGCAGTCAAACCTCCGGGGGCCAAGAGACCCAGTACTTC
size: .; D: TRBD1; V: TRBV6-2/TRBV6-3; J: TRBJ2-1; CDR3: CASSLGGQGGQFF; DNA: TGTGCCAGCAGTTTAGGGGGACAGGGAGGGCAGTTCTTC
size: .; D: TRBD1; V: TRBV7-8; J: TRBJ1-1; CDR3: CASRKNRGPPYMAEAFF; DNA: TGTGCCAGCAGAAAAAACAGGGGGCCACCCTATATGGCTGAAGCTTTCTTT
size: .; D: .; V: TRBV7-7; J: TRBJ1-1; CDR3: CDQQGSNTEAFF; DNA: TGTGATCAGCAGGGGTCGAACACTGAAGCTTTCTTT
size: .; D: TRBD2; V: TRBV9; J: TRBJ2-7; CDR3: CASSTLAGGPHEQYF; DNA: TGTGCCAGCAGCACACTAGCGGGGGGGCCCCACGAGCAGTACTTC
size: few; D: TRBD2; V: TRBV19; J: TRBJ2-7; CDR3: CASSILAGTNEQYF; DNA: TGTGCCAGTAGTATATTAGCGGGAACCAACGAGCAGTACTTC
size: .; D: TRBD1; V: TRBV4-1; J: TRBJ1-2; CDR3: CASSQGQGNGYTF; DNA: TGCGCCAGCAGCCAGGGACAGGGGAATGGCTACACCTTC
size: .; D: TRBD1; V: TRBV7-9; J: TRBJ1-5; CDR3: CASSSDRRYQPQHF; DNA: TGTGCCAGCAGCTCGGACAGGCGGTATCAGCCCCAGCATTTT
size: .; D: .; V: TRBV21-1; J: TRBJ2-5; CDR3: CASSLKETQYF; DNA: TGTGCCAGCAGCCTTAAAGAGACCCAGTACTTC
size: few; D: .; V: TRBV9; J: TRBJ2-3; CDR3: CASSTGFDTQYF; DNA: TGTGCCAGCAGTACGGGGTTCGATACGCAGTATTTT
size: once; D: .; V: TRBV6-2/TRBV6-3; J: TRBJ1-2; CDR3: CASSEGNYGYTF; DNA: TGTGCCAGCAGCGAGGGCAACTATGGCTACACCTTC
size: .; D: .; V: TRBV24-1; J: TRBJ1-2; CDR3: CATSDSGESYTF; DNA: TGTGCCACCAGTGATTCAGGGGAATCATACACCTTC
size: .; D: .; V: TRBV6-6; J: TRBJ1-5; CDR3: CASNFRGNQPQHF; DNA: TGTGCCAGCAACTTTCGGGGCAATCAGCCCCAGCATTTT
size: .; D: TRBD2; V: TRBV14; J: TRBJ2-3; CDR3: CASSHRTSGDTSTDTQYF; DNA: TGTGCCAGCAGCCACCGGACTAGCGGAGATACTAGCACAGATACGCAGTATTTT
size: .; D: TRBD1; V: TRBV28; J: TRBJ1-2; CDR3: CASSSTGGRGYTF; DNA: TGTGCCAGCAGTTCGACAGGGGGCCGTGGCTACACCTTC
size: .; D: TRBD2; V: TRBV15; J: TRBJ2-7; CDR3: CATSRDLVMASGDYEQYF; DNA: TGTGCCACCAGCAGAGACCTGGTTATGGCTAGCGGTGACTACGAGCAGTACTTC
size: .; D: TRBD1; V: TRBV7-2; J: TRBJ2-7; CDR3: CASSHGTGAIFHSYEQYF; DNA: TGTGCCAGCAGCCACGGGACAGGGGCAATTTTTCACTCCTACGAGCAGTACTTC
size: .; D: .; V: TRBV6-5; J: TRBJ2-7; CDR3: CASSQWQTYEQYF; DNA: TGTGCCAGCAGTCAGTGGCAGACCTACGAGCAGTACTTC
size: .; D: .; V: TRBV28; J: TRBJ1-1; CDR3: CASSTLGTPNTEAFF; DNA: TGTGCCAGCAGCACCCTCGGGACACCGAACACTGAAGCTTTCTTT
size: .; D: TRBD1; V: TRBV5-6; J: TRBJ1-5; CDR3: CASSWGQAGQPQHF; DNA: TGTGCCAGCAGCTGGGGACAGGCGGGTCAGCCCCAGCATTTT
size: once; D: TRBD1; V: TRBV7-9; J: TRBJ1-4; CDR3: CASSLAGTGAEKLFF; DNA: TGTGCCAGCAGCTTAGCCGGGACAGGGGCTGAAAAACTGTTTTTT
size: .; D: .; V: TRBV7-2; J: TRBJ2-3; CDR3: CASSSRTTVDTQYF; DNA: TGTGCCAGCAGCTCCCGGACTACAGTGGATACGCAGTATTTT
size: few; D: .; V: TRBV24-1; J: TRBJ1-2; CDR3: CATSDEGLYGYTF; DNA: TGTGCCACCAGTGACGAGGGTCTCTATGGCTACACCTTC
size: .; D: .; V: TRBV25-1; J: TRBJ2-2; CDR3: CATRPQARTGELFF; DNA: TGTGCCACCCGACCGCAGGCGCGCACCGGGGAGCTGTTTTTT
size: .; D: .; V: TRBV3-1/TRBV3-2; J: TRBJ1-1; CDR3: CASSQWNRETEAFF; DNA: TGTGCCAGCAGCCAATGGAACAGGGAGACTGAAGCTTTCTTT
size: .; D: .; V: TRBV15; J: TRBJ2-1; CDR3: CATSVPFRDSYNEQFF; DNA: TGTGCCACCAGCGTACCGTTCCGGGACTCTTACAATGAGCAGTTCTTC
size: .; D: TRBD1; V: TRBV7-2; J: TRBJ2-2; CDR3: CASSRLTGDTGELFF; DNA: TGTGCCAGCAGCCGCCTGACAGGGGACACCGGGGAGCTGTTTTTT
size: .; D: .; V: TRBV6-5; J: TRBJ1-2; CDR3: CASSYSRFYGYTF; DNA: TGTGCCAGCAGTTACTCGCGATTTTATGGCTACACCTTC
size: few; D: .; V: TRBV25-1; J: TRBJ1-5; CDR3: CASSGHGYQGNQPQHF; DNA: TGTGCCAGCAGTGGTCATGGTTACCAGGGGAATCAGCCCCAGCATTTT
size: .; D: .; V: TRBV19; J: TRBJ1-6; CDR3: CASAVQGVDSPLHF; DNA: TGTGCCAGTGCAGTACAGGGTGTAGACTCACCCCTCCACTTT
size: .; D: TRBD2; V: TRBV7-9; J: TRBJ2-1; CDR3: CASSQPTSGLNEQFF; DNA: TGTGCCAGCAGCCAGCCGACTAGCGGGCTAAATGAGCAGTTCTTC
size: .; D: TRBD2; V: TRBV6-5; J: TRBJ2-7; CDR3: CASSRSWGGSYEQYF; DNA: TGTGCCAGCAGTAGATCTTGGGGGGGTTCCTACGAGCAGTACTTC
size: few; D: .; V: TRBV7-9; J: TRBJ1-2; CDR3: CASSLAAAEDIYRSGYTF; DNA: TGTGCCAGCAGCTTAGCCGCGGCAGAAGACATATACAGGTCTGGCTACACCTTC
size: .; D: .; V: TRBV19; J: TRBJ1-6; CDR3: CASMARDLGSPLHF; DNA: TGTGCCAGTATGGCCAGGGACTTAGGATCACCCCTCCACTTT
size: .; D: .; V: TRBV6-5; J: TRBJ2-2; CDR3: CASSFSGSNTGELFF; DNA: TGTGCCAGCAGTTTTAGCGGATCGAACACCGGGGAGCTGTTTTTT
size: .; D: TRBD2; V: TRBV12-3/TRBV12-4; J: TRBJ2-4; CDR3: CASSGRGIQYF; DNA: TGTGCCAGCAGTGGGAGGGGTATTCAGTACTTC
size: many; D: TRBD1; V: TRBV5-5; J: TRBJ1-2; CDR3: CASNEIQPGQVVYGYTF; DNA: TGTGCCAGCAACGAAATACAACCGGGACAGGTTGTTTATGGCTACACCTTC